This TCR beta chain was identified during a study of cytotoxic CD8 clonotypes in ibrutinib-treated CLL. Turning to the study itself: With a range of 6 to 36, the median treatment time before response samples were taken was 12 to 13 months.

Trimming removed 7 bases from V and 4 bases from J, with 16 bases in between. There are 13 residues in the CDR3. Germline-derived CDR1 and CDR2 are SQVTM and ANQGSEA. Notes on the study in general: With treatment, public clonotypes, which were uncommon, either contracted or remained stable.

On this clone itself: Its target is unknown.

Libraries were prepared by immunoSEQ multiplex PCR; TCRdb keeps only in-frame clonotypes and omits some of them. This sample has some 70,000 clones; 68% occur once, and the top ten carry 5.7%. The clonotype was recovered from a human donor with chronic lymphocytic leukemia. Sequences were derived from PBMCs, sampled after 12 months of ibrutinib treatment. The V gene is TRBV29-1, the J gene TRBJ1-1; no clear D. The CDR3 DNA reads TGCAGCGCGCAACTCGACGCTTCCACTGAAGCTTTCTTT. Protein product: CSAQLDASTEAFF.